A selection of T cell receptor beta chains follows, all from one sample in a study of T cell responses to AZD1222 COVID-19 vaccine. Generated by immunoSEQ multiplex PCR, the TCRdb table keeps only in-frame clones and is missing some. Counted here are about 150,000 clones, roughly 91% occurring once; the ten biggest clones make up 9.1%. The material was peripheral blood, obtained on day 0 of AZD1222 vaccination. Source of these receptors: an adult in good health. CDR3s include the opening cysteine and the closing phenylalanine or tryptophan. The D gene is left open where the match is weak. Not all rows give a size; the values are once, few, many and, for expanded clones, a class.

>-|-|TRBV2|TRBJ2-5
CASSLHETQYF
TGTGCCAGCAGTTTACACGAGACCCAGTACTTC
>-|-|TRBV6-5|TRBJ1-6
CASSYKFWRISPLHF
TGTGCCAGCAGTTACAAGTTCTGGAGAATTTCACCCCTCCACTTT
>-|TRBD2|TRBV7-6|TRBJ2-7
CASSETAGPTYEQYF
TGTGCCAGCAGCGAAACAGCGGGGCCCACCTACGAGCAGTACTTC
>-|-|TRBV6-5|TRBJ2-5
CASSPDSHPGETQYF
TGTGCCAGCAGTCCCGACAGCCACCCTGGGGAGACCCAGTACTTC
>-|-|TRBV19|TRBJ1-2
CASSRQVTNYGYTF
TGTGCCAGTAGCAGACAGGTTACTAACTATGGCTACACCTTC
>-|-|TRBV3-1/TRBV3-2|TRBJ1-4
CASSQDLRATNEKLFF
TGTGCCAGCAGCCAAGATCTTCGGGCAACTAATGAAAAACTGTTTTTT
>-|-|TRBV5-6|TRBJ2-5
CASSWGRAGGAPKGETQYF
TGTGCCAGCAGCTGGGGACGGGCTGGCGGGGCTCCGAAAGGGGAGACCCAGTACTTC
>-|-|TRBV19|TRBJ2-1
CASRAPGDEQFF
TGTGCCAGTAGAGCCCCAGGCGATGAGCAGTTCTTC
>-|-|TRBV7-3|TRBJ1-1
CASSSGVSGEAFF
TGTGCCAGCAGCTCCGGGGTCTCAGGTGAAGCTTTCTTT
>-|-|TRBV12-3/TRBV12-4|TRBJ2-2
CASSSSPGELFF
TGTGCCAGCAGTTCCTCTCCTGGGGAGCTGTTTTTT
>-|-|TRBV2|TRBJ1-2
CASSDSGYGYTF
TGTGCCAGCAGTGACTCGGGCTATGGCTACACCTTC
>-|TRBD1|TRBV14|TRBJ2-7
CASSHSDREGIEQYF
TGTGCCAGCAGCCACTCGGACAGGGAAGGGATCGAGCAGTACTTC
>-|-|TRBV7-2|TRBJ2-7
CASSFPGTSTYEQYF
TGTGCCAGCAGCTTCCCCGGGACGTCGACCTACGAGCAGTACTTC
>-|TRBD1|TRBV19|TRBJ1-6
CASSPGGQLNSPLHF
TGTGCCAGTAGCCCCGGGGGACAGCTAAATTCACCCCTCCACTTT
>-|-|TRBV5-1|TRBJ2-3
CASSLGVADTQYF
TGCGCCAGCAGCTTGGGAGTCGCAGATACGCAGTATTTT
>-|TRBD1|TRBV15|TRBJ2-5
CATSRDIPGGFEETQYF
TGTGCCACCAGCAGAGATATTCCAGGGGGCTTTGAAGAGACCCAGTACTTC
>once|-|TRBV19|TRBJ1-2
CASSIKTGTPYGYTF
TGTGCCAGTAGTATTAAAACCGGGACACCTTATGGCTACACCTTC
>-|-|TRBV3-1/TRBV3-2|TRBJ1-2
CASSPQYLTYVSNYGYTF
TGTGCCAGCAGCCCCCAGTATCTTACCTACGTCTCTAACTATGGCTACACCTTC
>few|-|TRBV6-6|TRBJ2-7
CASSYLLNEQYF
TGTGCCAGCAGTTACCTATTGAACGAGCAGTACTTC
>-|-|TRBV3-1/TRBV3-2|TRBJ2-1
CASSQAMRRSYNEQFF
TGTGCCAGCAGCCAAGCTATGCGACGCTCCTACAATGAGCAGTTCTTC
>once|TRBD1|TRBV5-1|TRBJ1-4
CASSLTGGREKLFF
TGCGCCAGCAGCTTGACAGGGGGACGGGAAAAACTGTTTTTT
>-|-|TRBV30|TRBJ2-2
CAWTRLNTGELFF
TGTGCCTGGACCAGATTAAACACCGGGGAGCTGTTTTTT
>few|-|TRBV19|TRBJ1-5
CASSLAVPGSTSNQPQHF
TGTGCCAGTAGTTTGGCCGTTCCCGGTAGCACTAGCAATCAGCCCCAGCATTTT
>many|-|TRBV21-1|TRBJ1-5
CASSKGGNQPQHF
TGTGCCAGCAGCAAAGGGGGCAATCAGCCCCAGCATTTT
>-|-|TRBV4-1|TRBJ2-1
CASSQFYRDHYNEQFF
TGCGCCAGCAGCCAATTCTACCGGGACCATTACAATGAGCAGTTCTTC
>-|-|TRBV19|TRBJ2-2
CASSIGGDTGELFF
TGTGCCAGTAGTATAGGAGGGGACACCGGGGAGCTGTTTTTT
>once|-|TRBV10-3|TRBJ2-3
CAITPTGRTDTQYF
TGTGCCATCACCCCCACGGGTCGGACAGATACGCAGTATTTT
>-|TRBD1|TRBV10-2|TRBJ1-2
CASSGTGGGYTF
TGCGCCAGCAGTGGGACAGGGGGCGGCTACACCTTC
>-|TRBD2|TRBV18|TRBJ2-6
CASSPLAGSGANVLTF
TGTGCCAGCTCACCATTAGCGGGGTCTGGGGCCAACGTCCTGACTTTC
>-|TRBD2|TRBV15|TRBJ2-3
CATSRAGGGTDTQYF
TGTGCCACCAGCAGAGCCGGGGGGGGGACAGATACGCAGTATTTT
>few|TRBD2|TRBV10-3|TRBJ2-3
CAISEGTSGGADTQYF
TGTGCCATCAGTGAAGGGACTAGCGGGGGGGCAGATACGCAGTATTTT
>-|-|TRBV3-1/TRBV3-2|TRBJ1-2
CASSQEHGYTF
TGTGCCAGCAGCCAAGAACATGGCTACACCTTC
>few|-|TRBV30|TRBJ1-2
CAWDRGYGYTF
TGTGCCTGGGATAGGGGGTATGGCTACACCTTC
>-|TRBD1|TRBV29-1|TRBJ1-2
CSVGQGPNYGYTF
TGCAGCGTTGGACAGGGACCAAACTATGGCTACACCTTC
>many|TRBD1|TRBV6-2/TRBV6-3|TRBJ2-1
CASSYLGGSGSDEQFF
TGTGCCAGCAGTTACCTAGGGGGCTCGGGTAGCGATGAGCAGTTCTTC
>-|-|TRBV7-8|TRBJ2-3
CASSWGQPGTDTQYF
TGTGCCAGCAGCTGGGGGCAGCCGGGCACAGATACGCAGTATTTT
>-|-|TRBV12-3/TRBV12-4|TRBJ1-1
CASSHRENTEAFF
TGTGCCAGCAGCCACAGGGAGAACACTGAAGCTTTCTTT
>-|-|TRBV7-9|TRBJ1-5
CASSRDRNQPQHF
TGTGCCAGCAGCCGAGACAGAAATCAGCCCCAGCATTTT
>-|TRBD2|TRBV9|TRBJ2-5
CASSVGTSGWSGETQYF
TGTGCCAGCAGCGTCGGGACTAGCGGGTGGTCAGGAGAGACCCAGTACTTC
>once|TRBD2|TRBV3-1/TRBV3-2|TRBJ2-1
CASSQGPGGNEQFF
TGTGCCAGCAGCCAAGGTCCGGGGGGGAATGAGCAGTTCTTC
>-|-|TRBV9|TRBJ1-3
CASSVEGRVKGNTIYF
TGTGCCAGCAGCGTAGAGGGGAGGGTGAAAGGAAACACCATATATTTT
>-|-|TRBV6-2/TRBV6-3|TRBJ1-5
CASSYTRSGGQPQHF
TGTGCCAGCAGTTACACTCGATCGGGGGGACAGCCCCAGCATTTT
>-|-|TRBV5-4|TRBJ2-2
CASSLGGRDGAGELFF
TGTGCCAGCAGCTTGGGTGGTCGGGACGGGGCCGGGGAGCTGTTTTTT
>-|-|TRBV6-5|TRBJ1-6
CASRTETGTSPLHF
TGTGCCAGCAGGACGGAGACAGGTACCTCACCCCTCCACTTT
>-|-|TRBV5-4|TRBJ2-1
CASSTGDNEQFF
TGTGCCAGCAGCACCGGGGACAATGAGCAGTTCTTC
>-|-|TRBV9|TRBJ2-2
CASSVTENTGELFF
TGTGCCAGCAGCGTCACGGAGAACACCGGGGAGCTGTTTTTT
>once|-|TRBV10-3|TRBJ1-2
CAISEYRNYGYTF
TGTGCCATCAGTGAGTACAGAAACTATGGCTACACCTTC
>-|-|TRBV6-4|TRBJ1-4
CASSDRVTNEKLFF
TGTGCCAGCAGTGACAGGGTGACCAATGAAAAACTGTTTTTT
>-|TRBD1|TRBV7-2|TRBJ1-1
CASSPRTGLNTEAFF
TGTGCCAGCAGCCCCCGGACAGGGTTGAACACTGAAGCTTTCTTT
>-|TRBD2|TRBV7-2|TRBJ2-7
CASSLAGMLAGSYEQYF
TGTGCCAGCAGCTTAGCTGGGATGCTAGCGGGCTCCTACGAGCAGTACTTC
>-|-|TRBV15|TRBJ1-2
CATSRDLQGYGYTF
TGTGCCACCAGCAGAGATCTCCAAGGTTATGGCTACACCTTC
>-|-|TRBV5-1|TRBJ2-5
CASSLVLSRETQYF
TGCGCCAGCAGCTTGGTTCTTTCTAGGGAGACCCAGTACTTC
>once|TRBD2|TRBV7-8|TRBJ2-7
CASSSLEGRVYEQYF
TGTGCCAGCAGTTCGCTTGAGGGGAGGGTATACGAGCAGTACTTC
>-|-|TRBV5-3|TRBJ1-5
CARSCRSAGDQPQHF
TGTGCCAGAAGCTGCCGGTCCGCAGGGGATCAGCCCCAGCATTTT
>-|TRBD1|TRBV30|TRBJ1-1
CAWKGWATPNRGEAFF
TGTGCCTGGAAAGGCTGGGCGACCCCTAACAGGGGTGAAGCTTTCTTT